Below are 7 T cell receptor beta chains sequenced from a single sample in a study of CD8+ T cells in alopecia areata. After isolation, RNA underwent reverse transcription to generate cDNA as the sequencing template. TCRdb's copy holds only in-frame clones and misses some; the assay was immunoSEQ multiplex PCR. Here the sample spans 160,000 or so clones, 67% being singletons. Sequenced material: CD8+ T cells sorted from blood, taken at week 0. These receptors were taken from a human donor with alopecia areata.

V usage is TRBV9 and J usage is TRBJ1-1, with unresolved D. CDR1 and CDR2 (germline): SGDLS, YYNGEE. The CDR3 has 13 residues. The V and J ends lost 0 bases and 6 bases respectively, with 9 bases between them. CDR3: CASSVVMSAEAFF. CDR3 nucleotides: TGTGCCAGCAGCGTAGTTATGTCGGCTGAAGCTTTCTTT.

The CDR3 nucleotides read TGTGCCAGCAGTTTAGGGTCCCTACAGGGGGCGCAGATTGGCTCTGGAAACACCATATATTTT. This sequence encodes CASSLGSLQGAQIGSGNTIYF. The rearrangement joins TRBV28 to TRBJ1-3; 9 nucleotides agree with TRBD1. V gave up 2 bases and J gave up 0 bases; unmatched junction bases: 17. From germline, CDR1 is MDHEN and CDR2 SYDVKM. This CDR3 has 21 residues.

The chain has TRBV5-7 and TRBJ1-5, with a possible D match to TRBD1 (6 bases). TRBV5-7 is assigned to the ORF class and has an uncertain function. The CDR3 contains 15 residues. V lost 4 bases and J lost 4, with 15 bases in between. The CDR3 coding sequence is TGTGCCAGCAGCGCCGGACAGCCCTTGAATCAGCCCCAGCATTTT. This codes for CASSAGQPLNQPQHF.

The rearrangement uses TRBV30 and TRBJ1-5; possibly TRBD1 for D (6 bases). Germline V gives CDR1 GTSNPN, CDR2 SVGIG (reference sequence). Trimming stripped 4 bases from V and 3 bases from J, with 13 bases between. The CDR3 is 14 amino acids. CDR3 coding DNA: TGTGCCTGGAATGGGGGCAGCAACAATCAGCCCCAGCATTTT. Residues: CAWNGGSNNQPQHF.

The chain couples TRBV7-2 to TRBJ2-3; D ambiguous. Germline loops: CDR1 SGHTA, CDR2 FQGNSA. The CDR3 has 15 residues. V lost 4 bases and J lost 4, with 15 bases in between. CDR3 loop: CASSSTHAISDTQYF. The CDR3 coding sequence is TGTGCCAGCAGCTCCACACACGCAATCTCAGATACGCAGTATTTT.

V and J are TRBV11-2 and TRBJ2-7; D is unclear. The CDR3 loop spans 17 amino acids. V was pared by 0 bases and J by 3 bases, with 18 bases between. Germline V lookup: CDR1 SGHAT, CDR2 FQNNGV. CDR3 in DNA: TGTGCCAGCAGCTTAGATCCCCCCCGAGATCGGAGCTACGAGCAGTACTTC. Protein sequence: CASSLDPPRDRSYEQYF.

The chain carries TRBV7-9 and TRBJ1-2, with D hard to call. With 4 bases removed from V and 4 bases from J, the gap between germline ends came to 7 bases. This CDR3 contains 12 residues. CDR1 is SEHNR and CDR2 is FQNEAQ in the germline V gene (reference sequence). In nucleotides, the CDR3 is TGTGCCAGCAGCTCAAGTCCCTATGGCTACACCTTC. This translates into CASSSSPYGYTF.